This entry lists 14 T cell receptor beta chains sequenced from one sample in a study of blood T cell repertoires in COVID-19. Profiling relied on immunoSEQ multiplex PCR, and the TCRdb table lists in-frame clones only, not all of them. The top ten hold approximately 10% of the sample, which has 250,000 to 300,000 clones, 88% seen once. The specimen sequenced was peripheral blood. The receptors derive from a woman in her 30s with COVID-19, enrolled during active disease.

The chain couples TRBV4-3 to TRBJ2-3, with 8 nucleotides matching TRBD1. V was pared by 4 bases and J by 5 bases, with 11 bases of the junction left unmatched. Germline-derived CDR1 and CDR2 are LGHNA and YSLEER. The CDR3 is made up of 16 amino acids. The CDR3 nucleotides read TGCGCCAGCAGCCGGGCCCCGGGACAGGTGGGAGATACGCAGTATTTT. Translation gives CASSRAPGQVGDTQYF.

For the CDR3, the DNA is TGTGCCAGCAGCTTGGCCGGGCAGGGGCACTACAATGAGCAGTTCTTC. Translated, it gives CASSLAGQGHYNEQFF. The J gene is TRBJ2-1, the V gene TRBV5-6, with D possibly matching TRBD1 (6 bases). Germline values: CDR1 SGHDT, CDR2 YYEEEE. Trimming took off 0 bases at V and 3 bases at J, with 13 bases between the two ends. This CDR3 region has 16 residues.

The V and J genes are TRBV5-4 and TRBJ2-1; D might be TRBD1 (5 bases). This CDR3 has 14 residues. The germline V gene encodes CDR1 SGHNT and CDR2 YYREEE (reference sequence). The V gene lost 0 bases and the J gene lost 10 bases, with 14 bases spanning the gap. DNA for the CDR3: TGTGCCAGCAGCTTGGTGGGGCGCCTACACGAGCAGTTCTTC. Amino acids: CASSLVGRLHEQFF.

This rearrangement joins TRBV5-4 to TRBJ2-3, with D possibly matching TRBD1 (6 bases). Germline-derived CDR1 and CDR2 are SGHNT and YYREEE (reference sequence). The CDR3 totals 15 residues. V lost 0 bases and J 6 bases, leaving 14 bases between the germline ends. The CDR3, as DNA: TGTGCCAGCAGCTTGGGGGGGCCCGGCAGGGATACGCAGTATTTT. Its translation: CASSLGGPGRDTQYF. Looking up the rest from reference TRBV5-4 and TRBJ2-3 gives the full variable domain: ETGVTQSPTHLIKTRGQQVTLRCSSQSGHNTVSWYQQALGQGPQFIFQYYREEENGRGNFPPRFSGLQFPNYSSELNVNALELDDSALYLCASSLGGPGRDTQYFGPGTRLTVL.

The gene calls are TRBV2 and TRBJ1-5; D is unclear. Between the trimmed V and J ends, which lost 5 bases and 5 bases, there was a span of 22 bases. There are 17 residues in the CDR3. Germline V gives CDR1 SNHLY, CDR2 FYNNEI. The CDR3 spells CASSLAGRTLGYQPQHF. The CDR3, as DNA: TGTGCCAGCAGTCTAGCTGGCAGGACCTTGGGCTATCAGCCCCAGCATTTT.

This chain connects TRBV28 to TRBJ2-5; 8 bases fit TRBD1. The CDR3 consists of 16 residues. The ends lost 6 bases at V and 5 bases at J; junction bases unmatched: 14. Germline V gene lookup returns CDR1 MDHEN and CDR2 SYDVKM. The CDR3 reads CASSFFGQGESETQYF. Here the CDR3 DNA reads TGTGCCAGCAGCTTTTTCGGACAGGGAGAAAGCGAGACCCAGTACTTC.

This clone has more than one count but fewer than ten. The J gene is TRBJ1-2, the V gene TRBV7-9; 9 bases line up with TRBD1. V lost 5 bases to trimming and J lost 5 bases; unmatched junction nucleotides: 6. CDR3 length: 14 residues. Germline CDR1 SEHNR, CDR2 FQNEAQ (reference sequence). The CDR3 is CASSEGQGWYGYTF. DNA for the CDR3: TGTGCCAGCAGCGAGGGACAGGGATGGTATGGCTACACCTTC.

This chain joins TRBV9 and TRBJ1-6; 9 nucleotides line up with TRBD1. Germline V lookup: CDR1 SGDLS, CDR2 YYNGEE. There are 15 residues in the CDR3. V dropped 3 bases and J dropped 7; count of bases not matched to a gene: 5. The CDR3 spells CASSGGTGSNSPLHF. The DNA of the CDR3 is TGTGCCAGCAGCGGGGGGACAGGGTCCAATTCACCCCTCCACTTT.

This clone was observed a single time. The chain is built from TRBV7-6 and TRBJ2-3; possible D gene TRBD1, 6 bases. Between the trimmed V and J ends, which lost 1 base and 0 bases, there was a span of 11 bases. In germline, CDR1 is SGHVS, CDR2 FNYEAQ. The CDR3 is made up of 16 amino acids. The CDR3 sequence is CASSLDHTGSTDTQYF. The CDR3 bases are TGTGCCAGCAGCTTAGATCACACAGGGAGCACAGATACGCAGTATTTT.

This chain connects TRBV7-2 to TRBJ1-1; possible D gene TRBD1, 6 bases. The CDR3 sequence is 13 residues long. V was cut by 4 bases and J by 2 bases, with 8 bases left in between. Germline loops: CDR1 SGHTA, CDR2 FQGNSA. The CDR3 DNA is TGTGCCAGCAGCTCCAGGGGAAACACTGAAGCTTTCTTT. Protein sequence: CASSSRGNTEAFF.

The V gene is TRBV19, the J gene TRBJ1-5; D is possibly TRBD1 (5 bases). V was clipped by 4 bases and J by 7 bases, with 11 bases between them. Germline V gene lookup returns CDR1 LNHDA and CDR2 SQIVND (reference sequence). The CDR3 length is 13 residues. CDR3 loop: CASSTGLGQPQHF. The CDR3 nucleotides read TGTGCCAGTAGTACAGGGTTGGGGCAGCCCCAGCATTTT. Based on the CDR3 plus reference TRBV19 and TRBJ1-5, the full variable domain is DGGITQSPKYLFRKEGQNVTLSCEQNLNHDAMYWYRQDPGQGLRLIYYSQIVNDFQKGDIAEGYSVSREKKESFPLTVTSAQKNPTAFYLCASSTGLGQPQHFGDGTRLSIL.

CDR3 sequence reads: CASSDGYGYTF. CDR3 DNA sequence: TGCGCCAGCAGTGACGGCTATGGCTACACCTTC. The gene calls are TRBV10-1 and TRBJ1-2; D is unresolved. The CDR3 runs to 11 residues. The germline V gene has CDR1 WNHNN and CDR2 SYGVQD (reference sequence). The germline V and J ends were trimmed by 3 bases and 4 bases, with 3 bases remaining between them.

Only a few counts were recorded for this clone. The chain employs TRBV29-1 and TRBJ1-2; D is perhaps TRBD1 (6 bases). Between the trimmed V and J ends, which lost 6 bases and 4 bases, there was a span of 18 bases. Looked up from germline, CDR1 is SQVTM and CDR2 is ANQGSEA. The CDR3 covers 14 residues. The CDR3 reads CSVQQGIDGYGYTF. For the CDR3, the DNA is TGCAGCGTCCAACAGGGCATTGATGGCTATGGCTACACCTTC.

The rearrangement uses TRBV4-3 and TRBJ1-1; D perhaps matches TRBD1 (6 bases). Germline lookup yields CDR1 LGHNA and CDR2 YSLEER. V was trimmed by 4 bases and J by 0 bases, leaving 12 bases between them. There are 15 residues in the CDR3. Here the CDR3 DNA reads TGCGCCAGCAGCCTAGGGGACATTTTGAACACTGAAGCTTTCTTT. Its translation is CASSLGDILNTEAFF.